This T cell receptor (beta chain) was captured by sequencing in a study of T cell responses to AZD1222 COVID-19 vaccine. Here immunoSEQ multiplex PCR was the method, and the copy in TCRdb shows in-frame clones only, minus some. The repertoire includes some 170,000 clones, approximately 90% of them detected once, and around 4.4% sits in the top ten. For this clone: Its antigen remains unidentified. The junction departs from germline at one end; a sequencing error may be responsible.

The study's findings and limits: Epitopes outside B.1.351 and B.1.1.7 mutated regions reportedly drew nearly half of spike TCRs. White British ancestry dominated among donors, who included more females, and clonal diversity was possibly underestimated.

The sequences come from peripheral blood, collected on day 0 of MenACWY control vaccination. The TCR was taken from an adult in good health.

This CDR3 is CASTLWDSSYEQYF. In nucleotides, the CDR3 is TGCGCCAGCACCTTGTGGGACAGCTCCTACGAGCAGTACTTC. V usage is TRBV5-1 and J usage is TRBJ2-7; 7 positions match TRBD1. This CDR3 is built from 14 residues. CDR1 is SGHRS and CDR2 is YFSETQ in the germline V gene.